This entry describes one TCR beta chain. These data come from a study of blood T cell repertoires in COVID-19. The CDR3 covers 16 residues. Germline assignment: CDR1 SGHAT and CDR2 FQNNGV. Trimming left V 1 base short and J 7 bases short, with 14 bases between. Original analysis: Quantification of nucleated cells was approximated via reference gene primer amplification. TCRdb keeps only in-frame clones here, not all; method: immunoSEQ multiplex PCR. The V and J calls and clone size come from that table; D and trimming were worked out from the DNA. Among over 250,000 clones listed, more than 70% were seen once.

The V call is TRBV11-2, the J call TRBJ1-6; D remains ambiguous. The clonotype was recovered from a woman aged 50 to 60 with acute or convalescent COVID-19. The sequenced sample was peripheral blood. CDR3 residues: CASSLVVGGYNSPLHF. The CDR3 DNA reads TGTGCCAGCAGCTTAGTAGTAGGAGGGTACAATTCACCCCTCCACTTT.